This T cell receptor (beta chain) appears in the sequencing data of a study of blood T cell repertoires in COVID-19. Overall study context: Italy, Spain and the United States were the sources of the convalescent and acute COVID-19 samples. Nucleic acid was either cDNA or gDNA, and it came from T cells, B-cell-depleted T cells, or PBMCs.

Profiling relied on immunoSEQ multiplex PCR, and the TCRdb table lists in-frame clones only, not all of them. The data show approximately 260,000 clones, around 83% seen once. The J segment lost 8 bases and the V segment lost 1 base, leaving 5 bases of the junction unmatched. Germline V CDR1 and CDR2: KGHSH, LQKENI. The CDR3 has 15 residues. The sequence came from a woman aged 55 to 70 with active or convalescent COVID-19. Sequenced: peripheral blood. The chain carries TRBV18 and TRBJ1-4; 9 nucleotides align to TRBD1. CDR3 residues: CASSPRTGEGEKLFF. The CDR3 DNA sequence: TGTGCCAGCTCACCACGGACAGGGGAAGGGGAAAAACTGTTTTTT.